One sample yielded the 23 T cell receptor beta chains listed below, sequenced in a study of shared clonotypes between healthy human individuals (dated by TCRdb to 2018 to 2021). Library preparation employed the immunoSEQ multiplex PCR assay. TCRdb took over this immuneACCESS table, retaining in-frame rearrangements with V and J assigned. Such tables are incomplete; in checked studies, under half of the missing clones stem from an unresolved V gene, and the remainder is unexplained. This sample gives about 1 million clones in total; under 80% of them show up just once. In total, the top ten clones hold approximately 1.5% of the sample. The sequenced material came from memory CD4+ T cells sorted from blood. The cell subset or site label for this specimen denotes: CD45RA-negative fraction. The receptors were gathered from a man between 18 and 35 years old in good health.

The J gene is TRBJ1-1, the V gene TRBV28, with a possible D match to TRBD1 (6 bases). Germline values: CDR1 MDHEN, CDR2 SYDVKM. Trimming pared 6 bases from V and 1 base from J, leaving 15 bases between. The CDR3 has 15 amino acids. CDR3 nucleotides: TGTGCCAGCAGCAAAGGAGTACAGGGGAACACTGAAGCTTTCTTT. Protein sequence: CASSKGVQGNTEAFF.

J is TRBJ2-2 and V is TRBV5-4, with 8 bases matching TRBD2. The junction had 2 bases not matched to a gene; V was cut back by 0 bases and J by 1 base. CDR3 size: 16 residues. In germline, CDR1 is SGHNT, CDR2 YYREEE (reference sequence). CDR3 nucleotides: TGTGCCAGCAGCTTGGCCCTAGCGGGGAACACCGGGGAGCTGTTTTTT. Amino acid sequence: CASSLALAGNTGELFF.

A remark on this clone: Within the sample, other DNA sequences also encode this same CDR3. The chain links TRBV18 to TRBJ2-5, with a tentative D call TRBD1 (6 bases). The V and J ends lost 4 bases and 5 bases respectively, with 8 bases between them. The germline V gene encodes CDR1 KGHSH and CDR2 LQKENI. The CDR3 is 12 residues long. CDR3 amino acids: CASSQGQETQYF. Written as DNA, the CDR3 is TGTGCCAGCTCACAAGGACAGGAGACCCAGTACTTC.

The sample holds one count of this clone. V gene TRBV19 combines with J gene TRBJ2-3; D not certain. V lost 6 bases and J 5 bases, leaving 12 bases between the germline ends. Germline loops: CDR1 LNHDA, CDR2 SQIVND (reference sequence). The CDR3 length is 13 residues. DNA of the CDR3: TGTGCCAGTAGCCCCGCATGGGGAGATACGCAGTATTTT. It codes for CASSPAWGDTQYF.

The V call is TRBV5-1, the J call TRBJ2-3, with D unresolved. CDR1 is SGHRS and CDR2 is YFSETQ in the germline V gene. The length of the CDR3 is 13 residues. Trimming pared 2 bases from V and 2 bases from J, leaving 6 bases between. CDR3 in amino acids: CASSFTPTDTQYF. Written as DNA, the CDR3 is TGCGCCAGCAGCTTTACCCCCACAGATACGCAGTATTTT.

About this clone: Other DNA sequences within the sample encode an identical CDR3. The rearrangement uses TRBV30 and TRBJ2-7; a possible D gene is TRBD1 (6 bases). CDR1 and CDR2 (germline): GTSNPN, SVGIG (reference sequence). CDR3 length: 16 residues. V was shortened by 3 bases and J by 1 base, with 19 bases between the two germline ends. The CDR3 coding sequence is TGTGCCTGGAGCCTAAGAGGCGGACAGAGGTCCTACGAGCAGTACTTC. Protein product: CAWSLRGGQRSYEQYF. The full variable domain, its missing parts supplied by reference TRBV30 and TRBJ2-7, is SQTIHQWPATLVQPVGSPLSLECTVEGTSNPNLYWYRQAAGRGLQLLFYSVGIGQISSEVPQNLSASRPQDRQFILSSKKLLLSDSGFYLCAWSLRGGQRSYEQYFGPGTRLTVT.

The gene calls are TRBV11-2 and TRBJ2-5, with D possibly being TRBD2 (5 bases). V was clipped by 8 bases and J by 5 bases, with 15 bases between them. The CDR3 covers 13 residues. From germline, CDR1 is SGHAT and CDR2 FQNNGV. CDR3 in amino acids: CASLRERGETQYF. CDR3 sequence (DNA): TGTGCCAGCTTACGGGAAAGAGGGGAGACCCAGTACTTC.

The chain uses TRBV28 and TRBJ1-5; D is unresolved. This CDR3 is built from 13 residues. The V end lost 6 bases, the J end lost 4 bases, and 10 bases lay between the germline ends. CDR1 is MDHEN, CDR2 SYDVKM, per germline. CDR3 in DNA: TGTGCCAGCAGCCCTCTTCGGAATCAGCCCCAGCATTTT. It specifies CASSPLRNQPQHF.

This clone was recorded a few times. Other DNA sequences in this sample translate to the same CDR3. J is TRBJ2-2 and V is TRBV6-4; 11 bases match TRBD2. The V segment lost 5 bases and the J segment 5 bases; nucleotides outside the gene matches: 1. The CDR3 sequence is 14 residues long. Per the germline V gene, CDR1 is MRHNA and CDR2 is SNTAGT. The CDR3 loop is CASSLAGGTGELFF. DNA of the CDR3: TGTGCCAGCAGTCTAGCGGGGGGAACCGGGGAGCTGTTTTTT.

A word on this clone: The junction and the germline gene differ at one end; a read error may be behind it. The chain carries TRBV7-7 and TRBJ2-5, with D possibly called TRBD1 or TRBD2 (5 bases each). This CDR3 is built from 17 residues. Per germline, CDR1 SSHAT and CDR2 FNYEAQ (reference sequence). In DNA, the CDR3 is TGTGCTAGCAGCTTAGGTTACGACGGGACGCCTAAAGAGACCCAGTACTTC. Translating it yields CASSLGYDGTPKETQYF.

This chain links TRBV6-1 with TRBJ1-2; 7 bases fit TRBD1. The junction had 4 bases not matched to a gene; V was cut back by 7 bases and J by 2 bases. CDR1 MNHNS and CDR2 SASEGT come from the germline V gene. There are 13 residues in the CDR3. Here the CDR3 DNA reads TGTGCCAGCAACCGGGACAGCAACTATGGCTACACCTTC. Its translation is CASNRDSNYGYTF.

This sequence joins TRBV5-1 and TRBJ2-7, with D perhaps matching TRBD1 (6 bases). In germline, CDR1 is SGHRS, CDR2 YFSETQ. V was trimmed by 4 bases and J by 0 bases, leaving 11 bases between them. This CDR3 is 14 amino acids long. CDR3 coding DNA: TGCGCCAGCAGCGTCTCAGGGGCCTCCTACGAGCAGTACTTC. It specifies CASSVSGASYEQYF. The entire variable domain, with the rest obtained from reference TRBV5-1 and TRBJ2-7, is as follows: KAGVTQTPRYLIKTRGQQVTLSCSPISGHRSVSWYQQTPGQGLQFLFEYFSETQRNKGNFPGRFSGRQFSNSRSEMNVSTLELGDSALYLCASSVSGASYEQYFGPGTRLTVT.

V is TRBV5-1 and J is TRBJ1-3; 8 bases match TRBD1. The germline V gene encodes CDR1 SGHRS and CDR2 YFSETQ. This CDR3 contains 15 residues. V was pared by 5 bases and J by 4 bases, with 8 bases of the junction left unmatched. This CDR3 is CASREGQEGGNTIYF. The CDR3 region has the DNA TGCGCCAGCAGAGAGGGACAGGAAGGGGGAAACACCATATATTTT. Complete variable domain (other parts from reference TRBV5-1 and TRBJ1-3): KAGVTQTPRYLIKTRGQQVTLSCSPISGHRSVSWYQQTPGQGLQFLFEYFSETQRNKGNFPGRFSGRQFSNSRSEMNVSTLELGDSALYLCASREGQEGGNTIYFGEGSWLTVV.

This chain uses TRBV11-1 with TRBJ1-6; D possibly corresponds to TRBD1 (6 bases). V was shortened by 6 bases and J by 9 bases, with 12 bases between the two germline ends. From germline, CDR1 is SGHAT and CDR2 FQDESV (reference sequence). This CDR3 contains 13 residues. The CDR3 spells CASSPGVGSPLHF. The CDR3 DNA is TGTGCCAGCAGTCCAGGGGTTGGTTCACCCCTCCACTTT.

This chain uses TRBV11-3 with TRBJ2-3; 15 nucleotides align to TRBD2. The CDR3 consists of 18 residues. With V trimmed by 1 base and J by 4 bases, 6 bases remained unmatched. CDR1 and CDR2 (germline): SGHNT, YENEEA. This CDR3 is CASSLGTSGRASADTQYF. Here the CDR3 DNA reads TGTGCCAGCAGCTTAGGGACTAGCGGGAGGGCCTCGGCAGATACGCAGTATTTT.

This chain joins TRBV6-6 and TRBJ1-6; a possible D gene is TRBD1 (5 bases). V was trimmed by 0 bases and J by 5 bases, leaving 11 bases between them. CDR3 length: 16 residues. Germline V gene sequence: CDR1 MNHNY, CDR2 SVGAGI (reference sequence). CDR3 nucleotides: TGTGCCAGCAGTTACTCGGCCAGGGCGAATAATTCACCCCTCCACTTT. Translating it yields CASSYSARANNSPLHF.

The rearrangement joins TRBV9 to TRBJ2-1, with 9 bases that match TRBD2. The CDR3 spans 16 residues. J gave up 2 bases and V 0 bases, and 3 bases lay outside the gene matches. From germline, CDR1 is SGDLS and CDR2 YYNGEE. The CDR3 DNA reads as TGTGCCAGCAGCGTAGAACCTAGCGGGGCCTACAATGAGCAGTTCTTC. It specifies CASSVEPSGAYNEQFF. Filled out from reference TRBV9 and TRBJ2-1, the complete variable domain reads DSGVTQTPKHLITATGQRVTLRCSPRSGDLSVYWYQQSLDQGLQFLIQYYNGEERAKGNILERFSAQQFPDLHSELNLSSLELGDSALYFCASSVEPSGAYNEQFFGPGTRLTVL.

Regarding this clone: This sample also contains other DNA sequences that code for the same CDR3. The chain combines TRBV7-9 with TRBJ1-1, with D possibly matching TRBD1 (5 bases). Germline CDR1 is SEHNR and CDR2 is FQNEAQ (reference sequence). The CDR3 extends over 14 amino acids. The V gene lost 3 bases and the J gene lost 1 base, with 9 bases spanning the gap. The CDR3 loop is CASSFGGRNTEAFF. As DNA, the CDR3 is TGTGCCAGCAGCTTTGGGGGTCGGAACACTGAAGCTTTCTTT.

The rearrangement joins TRBV5-4 to TRBJ2-7; no definite D call. Germline-derived CDR1 and CDR2 are SGHNT and YYREEE (reference sequence). Trimming cost V 0 bases and J 0 bases, with 7 bases left between them. The CDR3 is made up of 14 amino acids. The CDR3 protein is CASSLEWSSYEQYF. In DNA form, the CDR3 reads TGTGCCAGCAGCTTGGAGTGGAGCTCCTACGAGCAGTACTTC.

The J gene is TRBJ2-5, the V gene TRBV23-1; 8 bases match TRBD1. TRBV23-1 is known as an ORF, though its function is uncertain. After removal of 0 bases from V and 5 bases from J, the junction contained 11 bases not matched to a gene. The CDR3 runs 17 residues. The CDR3 nucleotides are TGCGCCAGCAGTCAATCGGTTAGGCAGGGGGCAGGGGAGACCCAGTACTTC. Amino acid sequence: CASSQSVRQGAGETQYF.

This chain uses TRBV28 with TRBJ2-3; unclear D gene. V was clipped by 5 bases and J by 9 bases, with 18 bases between them. Germline CDR1 reads MDHEN; CDR2 reads SYDVKM. This CDR3 contains 14 residues. The CDR3 loop is CASSPPQTVMTQYF. DNA for the CDR3: TGTGCCAGCAGTCCCCCCCAAACTGTGATGACGCAGTATTTT.

The V gene is TRBV30, the J gene TRBJ1-2, with D possibly matching TRBD1 (5 bases). Germline V gene lookup returns CDR1 GTSNPN and CDR2 SVGIG (reference sequence). The CDR3 length is 11 residues. The germline V and J ends were trimmed by 8 bases and 3 bases, with 10 bases remaining between them. The CDR3 DNA reads as TGTGCCCAGGGACGGGACTATGGCTACACCTTC. This sequence encodes CAQGRDYGYTF.

As regards this clone: With a far larger clone one base away, a read error is the likely cause. Within the sample, other DNA sequences also encode this same CDR3. V and J are TRBV5-1 and TRBJ1-1, with 10 bases lining up with TRBD1. V trimming: 3 bases; J trimming: 4 bases; junction bases outside the gene matches: 3. Germline V gives CDR1 SGHRS, CDR2 YFSETQ. The CDR3 covers 14 residues. The CDR3 DNA follows: TGCGCCAGCAGCTGGGGACAGGGGAGCACTGAAGCTTTCTTT. Translating it yields CASSWGQGSTEAFF.